The 15 T cell receptor beta chains reported below all come from one sample, sequenced in a study of blood T cell repertoires in COVID-19. This table comes from immunoSEQ multiplex PCR, and its TCRdb copy is limited to in-frame clones, with some not included. The sample has approximately 82,000 clones, almost 95% seen once. Sequenced material: peripheral blood. These receptors originate from a woman aged 60-70 years with active COVID-19.

The chain uses TRBV24-1 and TRBJ2-5; TRBD2 matches 11 bases. Germline lookup yields CDR1 KGHDR and CDR2 SFDVKD. The CDR3 totals 16 residues. The V segment lost 4 bases and the J segment 2 bases; nucleotides outside the gene matches: 5. CDR3 sequence (DNA): TGTGCCACCAGTGACCTTGGGACTAGCGGACAAGAGACCCAGTACTTC. It specifies CATSDLGTSGQETQYF.

A remark on this clone: At one end, the junction sequence differs from germline, possibly due to a read error. The chain links TRBV28 to TRBJ1-1; D perhaps matches TRBD1 (6 bases). The CDR3 contains 15 residues. Germline-derived CDR1 and CDR2 are MDHEN and SYDVKM. The CDR3 nucleotides are TGTACCAGCAGTTTGCCTCCGGGACAGAACACTGAAGCTTTCTTT. Translation: CTSSLPPGQNTEAFF.

The chain recombines TRBV9 with TRBJ2-5; perhaps TRBD2 as D (6 bases). The CDR3 has 15 residues. The germline V gene encodes CDR1 SGDLS and CDR2 YYNGEE. V shed 0 bases and J shed 5 bases, with 14 bases lying between them. CDR3 nucleotide sequence: TGTGCCAGCAGCGTAGGCCAGCGGGTGGGGGAGACCCAGTACTTC. Amino acids: CASSVGQRVGETQYF.

The V and J genes are TRBV27 and TRBJ1-1, with no clear D. CDR3 length: 14 residues. The germline CDR1 and CDR2 sequences are MNHEY and SMNVEV (reference sequence). Trimming pared 0 bases from V and 5 bases from J, leaving 10 bases between. The CDR3 DNA reads as TGTGCCAGCAGTTTATCGGCGCGGGGAACTGAAGCTTTCTTT. This codes for CASSLSARGTEAFF.

This chain uses TRBV7-2 with TRBJ2-5; 10 bases align to TRBD2. Germline CDR1 and CDR2: SGHTA and FQGNSA. J was trimmed by 2 bases and V by 6 bases; bases with no gene match: 9. The CDR3 runs to 16 residues. This CDR3 is CASSYQRGGTQETQYF. In nucleotides, the CDR3 is TGTGCCAGCAGTTACCAGCGGGGGGGTACTCAAGAGACCCAGTACTTC.

The chain links TRBV5-1 to TRBJ2-3; tentatively, D is TRBD2 (5 bases). The CDR3 is made up of 14 amino acids. Germline CDR1 and CDR2: SGHRS and YFSETQ. The V end was cut by 4 bases, the J end by 3 bases, with 12 bases between. The CDR3: CASSDLSGTDTQYF. CDR3 DNA sequence: TGCGCCAGCAGCGATCTCTCGGGGACAGATACGCAGTATTTT.

The chain employs TRBV18 and TRBJ2-4, with 11 bases that match TRBD2. Germline CDR1 and CDR2: KGHSH and LQKENI. The CDR3 length is 14 residues. The V and J ends lost 5 bases and 3 bases, in that order; junction bases with no gene match: 0. This CDR3 reads CASSGTSGKNIQYF. The DNA for the CDR3 is TGTGCCAGCTCAGGGACTAGCGGCAAAAACATTCAGTACTTC.

The rearrangement uses TRBV19 and TRBJ2-3, with 12 bases matching TRBD2. The CDR3 runs 16 residues. The germline CDR1 and CDR2 sequences are LNHDA and SQIVND (reference sequence). V shed 5 bases and J 2 bases; nucleotides not matched to a gene: 5. The CDR3 DNA is TGTGCCAGTAGTCAGCTAGCGGGAGGGCCCACAGATACGCAGTATTTT. Protein product: CASSQLAGGPTDTQYF. The full variable domain, with the rest looked up from reference TRBV19 and TRBJ2-3, is DGGITQSPKYLFRKEGQNVTLSCEQNLNHDAMYWYRQDPGQGLRLIYYSQIVNDFQKGDIAEGYSVSREKKESFPLTVTSAQKNPTAFYLCASSQLAGGPTDTQYFGPGTRLTVL.

For this clone: The identical CDR3 is also encoded by other nucleotide sequences in the sample. The CDR3 reads CASSPGTGGSYEQYF. CDR3 in DNA: TGTGCCAGCTCACCCGGGACAGGGGGCTCCTACGAGCAGTACTTC. The chain employs TRBV18 and TRBJ2-7; TRBD1 matches 11 bases. Trimming at V came to 3 bases and at J to 0 bases, leaving 1 base not matched to a gene. Germline V gene lookup returns CDR1 KGHSH and CDR2 LQKENI. There are 15 residues in the CDR3.

This clone has just one count. This chain joins TRBV28 and TRBJ1-5, with 7 bases aligning to TRBD1. Germline assignment: CDR1 MDHEN and CDR2 SYDVKM. The J segment lost 1 base and the V segment lost 8 bases, leaving 5 bases of the junction unmatched. This CDR3 is built from 14 residues. The CDR3 protein is CASYTTGSNQPQHF. The CDR3 DNA follows: TGTGCCAGCTATACGACAGGGAGCAATCAGCCCCAGCATTTT.

The chain links TRBV7-2 to TRBJ2-7, with a possible D match to TRBD1 (5 bases). Between the trimmed V and J ends, which lost 2 bases and 2 bases, there was a span of 10 bases. CDR3 length: 14 residues. The germline V gene has CDR1 SGHTA and CDR2 FQGNSA. CDR3 sequence: CASSLPLGPYEQYF. CDR3 DNA: TGTGCCAGCAGCTTACCTCTGGGGCCCTACGAGCAGTACTTC.

Turning to this clone: Other DNA sequences in the same sample also yield this CDR3. This sequence joins TRBV4-1 and TRBJ2-7, with 9 bases identical to TRBD1. V gave up 0 bases and J gave up 4 bases; unmatched junction bases: 1. CDR1 and CDR2 from the germline V gene are MGHRA and YSYEKL. The CDR3 loop spans 14 amino acids. In DNA, the CDR3 is TGCGCCAGCAGCCAAGAACAGGGGGCTTACGAGCAGTACTTC. Amino acid sequence: CASSQEQGAYEQYF.

The genes are TRBV6-4 and TRBJ1-5, with D possibly matching TRBD1 (6 bases). The CDR3 runs 16 residues. Germline V gene data show CDR1 as MRHNA and CDR2 as SNTAGT. V shed 3 bases and J shed 4 bases, with 16 bases lying between them. The CDR3 sequence: CASSESGGASNQPQHF. CDR3 nucleotide sequence: TGTGCCAGCAGTGAATCGGGGGGCGCATCAAATCAGCCCCAGCATTTT.

This chain links TRBV19 with TRBJ2-3; 8 positions match TRBD2. J was trimmed by 2 bases and V by 3 bases; bases with no gene match: 1. Germline V gene sequence: CDR1 LNHDA, CDR2 SQIVND (reference sequence). CDR3 length equals 14 residues. DNA of the CDR3: TGTGCCAGTAGTATGACTAGCGCCACAGATACGCAGTATTTT. This translates into CASSMTSATDTQYF.

The chain combines TRBV6-5 with TRBJ1-6; a weak D match, TRBD1 (5 bases). CDR3 length: 13 amino acids. The germline CDR1 and CDR2 sequences are MNHEY and SVGAGI. Deletions cut 0 bases from V and 18 bases from J, with 15 bases between. The CDR3 region has the DNA TGTGCCAGCAGTTACTCACCACCTCAGGGATCCCACTTT. Protein: CASSYSPPQGSHF.